A single sample is the source of the 7 T cell receptor beta chains below, sequenced in a study of T-cell reconstitution after alpha-beta-depleted transplantation in children. As it was prepared, the TCRbeta library received unique molecular identifiers. Each CDR3 protein is one row after TCRdb ran MiXCR on the PCR reads. The data contain about 640,000 distinct CDR3 sequences, roughly 17% of them singletons. Sequenced here: PBMCs from the stem cell graft donor, sampled from the stem cell graft. The source of these receptors is a human donor who donated a stem cell graft to a child with acute myeloid leukemia.

This clonotype occurred a few times. The rearrangement uses TRBV29-1 and TRBJ2-3, with D unclear. This CDR3 has 15 residues. Trimming cost V 1 base and J 4 bases, with 15 bases left between them. Germline CDR1 reads SQVTM; CDR2 reads ANQGSEA. CDR3 in DNA: TGCAGCGTTGAAGGGATGGTAGCAAGAGCAGATACGCAGTATTTT. Amino acids: CSVEGMVARADTQYF.

This clonotype showed up many times. The rearrangement uses TRBV7-2 and TRBJ1-5; 7 nucleotides match TRBD1. In germline, CDR1 is SGHTA, CDR2 FQGNSA. The junction had 8 bases not matched to a gene; V was cut back by 5 bases and J by 10 bases. The CDR3 spans 13 residues. This chain's CDR3 is CASSRDRFQPQHF. The DNA of the CDR3 is TGTGCCAGCAGCCGGGACAGATTCCAACCCCAGCATTTT.

This clonotype was counted ten times or more. The chain joins TRBV20-1 to TRBJ2-7; maybe TRBD1 (6 bases). Germline lookup yields CDR1 DFQATT and CDR2 SNEGSKA (reference sequence). Trimming took off 3 bases at V and 3 bases at J, with 12 bases between the two ends. The CDR3 contains 13 residues. CDR3 amino acids: CSARTGGLYEQYF. CDR3 coding DNA: TGCAGTGCTAGGACAGGAGGACTCTACGAGCAGTACTTC.

The J gene is TRBJ2-5, the V gene TRBV20-1; TRBD2 aligns across 8 bases. This CDR3 has 14 amino acids. Germline CDR1 is DFQATT and CDR2 is SNEGSKA (reference sequence). J gave up 5 bases and V 7 bases, and 12 bases lay outside the gene matches. CDR3 loop: CSGEEVAGRETQYF. DNA for the CDR3: TGCAGTGGGGAAGAGGTAGCGGGGAGGGAGACCCAGTACTTC.

The chain has TRBV10-3 and TRBJ2-5; TRBD1 matches 9 bases. CDR1 and CDR2 (germline): ENHRY, SYGVKD. J was trimmed by 7 bases and V by 6 bases; bases with no gene match: 9. The CDR3 is 14 amino acids. The CDR3 nucleotides are TGTGCCATCAGCCCTGGACAGGGGAGCGGGACCCAGTACTTC. Translation gives CAISPGQGSGTQYF.

The rearrangement joins TRBV13 to TRBJ2-7; 9 bases agree with TRBD1. V shed 3 bases, J shed 5 bases, and the junction held 5 bases outside the gene matches. Germline loops: CDR1 PRHDT, CDR2 FYEKMQ (reference sequence). The CDR3 is 14 residues long. CDR3 sequence reads: CASSFGTGSHEQYV. The CDR3 DNA sequence: TGTGCCAGCAGCTTCGGGACAGGGTCCCACGAGCAGTACGTC.

Ten or more counts support this clonotype. The chain couples TRBV20-1 to TRBJ2-7, with no clear D. The germline V gene has CDR1 DFQATT and CDR2 SNEGSKA (reference sequence). Trimming pared 1 base from V and 7 bases from J, leaving 11 bases between. CDR3 length: 12 amino acids. The CDR3 bases are TGCAGTGCTAGAGTCCTGAGAGGAGAGCAGTACTTC. It translates to CSARVLRGEQYF.